This TCR beta chain was recorded in a study of blood T cell repertoires in COVID-19. Study details: COVID-19 samples, acute and convalescent, were from the United States, Italy and Spain. In each case, the material was cDNA or gDNA derived from T cells, B-cell-depleted T cells, or PBMCs.

In the authors' methods: The authors estimated nucleated cell counts from reference gene primer amplification. Clones were sequenced by immunoSEQ multiplex PCR, and TCRdb holds only the in-frame ones, with some missing. V and J calls and clone size follow that table, whereas D and trimming were derived from the DNA. Of about 92,000 clones listed, about nine tenths are singletons. Germline V CDR1 and CDR2: ENHRY, SYGVKD. This CDR3 is 17 amino acids long. Trimming removed 3 bases at V and 9 bases at J, with 24 bases between. The source material was peripheral blood. This chain links TRBV10-3 with TRBJ2-4; D might be TRBD2 (6 bases). This TCR derives from a human donor with active COVID-19. The donor label of this sample is uncertain. The CDR3 region has the DNA TGTGCCATCAGTGAACTAGCCGGGACCGCCAAAACTAGCATTCAGTACTTC. Amino acids: CAISELAGTAKTSIQYF.